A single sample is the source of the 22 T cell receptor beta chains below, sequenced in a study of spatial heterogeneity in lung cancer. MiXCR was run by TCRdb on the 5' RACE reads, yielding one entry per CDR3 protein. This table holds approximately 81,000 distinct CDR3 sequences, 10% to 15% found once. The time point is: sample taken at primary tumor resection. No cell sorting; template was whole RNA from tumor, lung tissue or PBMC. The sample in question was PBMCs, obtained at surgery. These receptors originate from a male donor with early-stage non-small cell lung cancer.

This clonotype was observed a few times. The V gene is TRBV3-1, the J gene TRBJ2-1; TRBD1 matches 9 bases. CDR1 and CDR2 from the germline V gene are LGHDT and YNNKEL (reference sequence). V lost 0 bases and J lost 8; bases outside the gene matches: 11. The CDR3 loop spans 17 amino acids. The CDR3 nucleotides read TGTGCCAGCAGCCAAGACGTACTAGGGGACAGGGTCTATGAGCAGTTCTTC. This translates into CASSQDVLGDRVYEQFF.

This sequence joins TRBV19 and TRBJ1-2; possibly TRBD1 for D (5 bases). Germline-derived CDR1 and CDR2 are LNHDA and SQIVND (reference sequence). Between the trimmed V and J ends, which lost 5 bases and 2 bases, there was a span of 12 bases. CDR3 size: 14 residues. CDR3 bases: TGTGCCAGTAGTCCTCAGGGCAGGAACTATGGCTACACCTTC. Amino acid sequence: CASSPQGRNYGYTF.

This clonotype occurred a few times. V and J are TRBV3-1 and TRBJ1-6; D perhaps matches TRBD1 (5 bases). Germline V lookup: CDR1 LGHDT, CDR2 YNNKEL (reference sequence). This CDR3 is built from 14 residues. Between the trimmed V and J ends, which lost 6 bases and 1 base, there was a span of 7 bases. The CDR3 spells CASRGGSYNSPLHF. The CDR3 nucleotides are TGTGCCAGCAGGGGGGGGTCCTATAATTCACCCCTCCACTTT.

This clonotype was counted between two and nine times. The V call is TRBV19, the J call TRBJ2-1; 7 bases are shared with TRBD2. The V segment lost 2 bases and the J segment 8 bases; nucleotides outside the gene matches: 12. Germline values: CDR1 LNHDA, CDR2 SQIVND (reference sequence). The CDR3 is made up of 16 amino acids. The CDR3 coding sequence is TGTGCCAGTAGTATATCCAGCGGGGAGGCGTGGCATGAGCAGTTCTTC. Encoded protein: CASSISSGEAWHEQFF.

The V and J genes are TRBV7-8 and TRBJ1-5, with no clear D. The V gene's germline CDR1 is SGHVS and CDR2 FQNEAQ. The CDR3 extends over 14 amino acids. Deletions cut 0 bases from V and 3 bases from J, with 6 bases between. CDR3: CASSLADFNQPQHF. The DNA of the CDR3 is TGTGCCAGCAGCTTAGCAGATTTCAATCAGCCCCAGCATTTT.

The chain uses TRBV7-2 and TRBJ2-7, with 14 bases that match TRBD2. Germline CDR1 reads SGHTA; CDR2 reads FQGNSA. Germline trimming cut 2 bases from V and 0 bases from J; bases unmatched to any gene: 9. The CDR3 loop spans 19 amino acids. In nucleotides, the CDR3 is TGTGCCAGCAGCTTAAAGACTAGCGGGGGGGCTCCCGGCTCCTACGAGCAGTACTTC. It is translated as CASSLKTSGGAPGSYEQYF.

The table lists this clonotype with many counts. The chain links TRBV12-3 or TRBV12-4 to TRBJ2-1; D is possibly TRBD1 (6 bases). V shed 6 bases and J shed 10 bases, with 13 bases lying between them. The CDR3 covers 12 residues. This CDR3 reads CASSLLQGEQFF. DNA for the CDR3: TGTGCCAGCAGCCTCCTCCAGGGGGAGCAGTTCTTC.

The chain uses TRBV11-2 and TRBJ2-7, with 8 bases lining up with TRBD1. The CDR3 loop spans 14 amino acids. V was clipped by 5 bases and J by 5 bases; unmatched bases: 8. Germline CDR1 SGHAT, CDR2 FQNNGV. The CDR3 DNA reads TGTGCCAGCAGCCCCCTGGACAGGGTCCACGAGCAGTACTTC. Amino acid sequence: CASSPLDRVHEQYF.

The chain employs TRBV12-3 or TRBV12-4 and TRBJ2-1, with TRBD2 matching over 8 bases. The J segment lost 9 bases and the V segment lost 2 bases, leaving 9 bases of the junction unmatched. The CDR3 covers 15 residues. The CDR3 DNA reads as TGTGCCAGCAGTTTAAGAACTAGCGGAGAGGGTGAGCAGTTCTTC. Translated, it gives CASSLRTSGEGEQFF.

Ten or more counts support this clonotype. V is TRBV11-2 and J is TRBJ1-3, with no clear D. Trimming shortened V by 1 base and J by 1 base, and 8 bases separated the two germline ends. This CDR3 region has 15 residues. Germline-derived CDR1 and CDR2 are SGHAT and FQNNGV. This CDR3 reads CASSLGAVSGNTIYF. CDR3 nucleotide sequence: TGTGCCAGCAGCTTAGGTGCAGTTTCTGGAAACACCATATATTTT.

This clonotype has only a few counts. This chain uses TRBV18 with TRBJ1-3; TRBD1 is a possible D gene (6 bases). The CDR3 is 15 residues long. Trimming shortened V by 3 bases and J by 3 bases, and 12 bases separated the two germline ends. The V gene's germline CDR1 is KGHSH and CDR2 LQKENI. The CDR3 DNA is TGTGCCAGCTCACCGGGGGGCGGCCTTGGAAACACCATATATTTT. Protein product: CASSPGGGLGNTIYF.

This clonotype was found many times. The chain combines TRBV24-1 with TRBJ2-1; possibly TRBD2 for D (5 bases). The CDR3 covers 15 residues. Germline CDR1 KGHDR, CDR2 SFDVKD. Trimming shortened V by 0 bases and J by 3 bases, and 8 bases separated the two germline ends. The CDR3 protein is CATSDLTSSYNEQFF. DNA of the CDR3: TGTGCCACCAGTGATTTGACTAGTAGCTACAATGAGCAGTTCTTC.

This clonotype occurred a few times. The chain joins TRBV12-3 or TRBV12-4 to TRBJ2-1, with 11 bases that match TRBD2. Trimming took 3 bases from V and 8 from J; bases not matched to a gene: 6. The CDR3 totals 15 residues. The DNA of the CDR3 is TGTGCCAGCAGTTTGACGACTAGCGGGGCCGATGAGCAGTTCTTC. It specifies CASSLTTSGADEQFF.

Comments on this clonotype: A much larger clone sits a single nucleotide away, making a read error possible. This chain's CDR3 is CSVEERGRTNYGYTF. The CDR3 nucleotides are TGCAGCGTGGAAGAAAGGGGACGAACGAACTATGGCTACACCTTC. The V gene is TRBV29-1, the J gene TRBJ1-2, with D possibly being TRBD1 (5 bases). Germline V gives CDR1 SQVTM, CDR2 ANQGSEA. This CDR3 is built from 15 residues.

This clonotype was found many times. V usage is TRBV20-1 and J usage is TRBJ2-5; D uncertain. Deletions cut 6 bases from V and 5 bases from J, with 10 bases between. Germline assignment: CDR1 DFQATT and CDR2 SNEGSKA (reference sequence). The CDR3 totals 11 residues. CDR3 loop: CSALPGETQYF. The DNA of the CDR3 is TGCAGTGCCCTCCCTGGTGAGACCCAGTACTTC.

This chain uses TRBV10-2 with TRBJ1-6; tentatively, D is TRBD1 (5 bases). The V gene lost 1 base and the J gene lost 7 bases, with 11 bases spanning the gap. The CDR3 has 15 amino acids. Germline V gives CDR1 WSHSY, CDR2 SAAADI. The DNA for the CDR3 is TGCGCCAGCAGTGAGTTGACAGTGTTAAATTCACCCCTCCACTTT. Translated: CASSELTVLNSPLHF.

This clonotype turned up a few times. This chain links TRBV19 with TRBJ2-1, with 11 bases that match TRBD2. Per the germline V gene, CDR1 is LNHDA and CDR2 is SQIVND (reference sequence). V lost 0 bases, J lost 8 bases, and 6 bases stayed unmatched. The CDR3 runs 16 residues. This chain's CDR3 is CASSIDSGLAGDEQFF. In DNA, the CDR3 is TGTGCCAGTAGTATAGATAGCGGACTAGCGGGCGATGAGCAGTTCTTC.

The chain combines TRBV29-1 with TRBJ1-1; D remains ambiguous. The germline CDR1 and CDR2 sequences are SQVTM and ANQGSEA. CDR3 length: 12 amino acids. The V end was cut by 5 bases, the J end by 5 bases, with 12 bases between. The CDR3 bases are TGCAGCGTTCAAGGAGGGAGAACTGAAGCTTTCTTT. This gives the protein CSVQGGRTEAFF. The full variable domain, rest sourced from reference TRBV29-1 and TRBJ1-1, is SAVISQKPSRDICQRGTSLTIQCQVDSQVTMMFWYRQQPGQSLTLIATANQGSEATYESGFVIDKFPISRPNLTFSTLTVSNMSPEDSSIYLCSVQGGRTEAFFGQGTRLTVV.

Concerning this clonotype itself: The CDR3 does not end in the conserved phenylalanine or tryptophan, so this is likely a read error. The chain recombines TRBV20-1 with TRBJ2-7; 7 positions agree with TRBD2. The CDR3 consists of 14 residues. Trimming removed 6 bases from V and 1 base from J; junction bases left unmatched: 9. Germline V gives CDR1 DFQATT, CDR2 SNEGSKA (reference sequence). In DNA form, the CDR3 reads TGCAGTGCGGGGCGGGGACTACGATCCTACGAGCAGTACTGC. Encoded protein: CSAGRGLRSYEQYC.

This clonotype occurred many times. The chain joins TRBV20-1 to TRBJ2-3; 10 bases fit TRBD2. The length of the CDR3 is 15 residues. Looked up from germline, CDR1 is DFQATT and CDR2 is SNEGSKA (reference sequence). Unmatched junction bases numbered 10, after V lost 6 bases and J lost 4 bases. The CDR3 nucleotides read TGCAGTGCCTTACATAGCGGGAGGATTCCAGATACGCAGTATTTT. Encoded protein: CSALHSGRIPDTQYF.

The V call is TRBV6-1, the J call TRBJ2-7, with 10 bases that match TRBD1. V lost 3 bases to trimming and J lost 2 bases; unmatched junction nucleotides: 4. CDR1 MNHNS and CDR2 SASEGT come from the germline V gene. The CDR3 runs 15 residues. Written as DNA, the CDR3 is TGTGCCAGCAGTGATTACGGGACAGGGGCCTACGAGCAGTACTTC. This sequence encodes CASSDYGTGAYEQYF.

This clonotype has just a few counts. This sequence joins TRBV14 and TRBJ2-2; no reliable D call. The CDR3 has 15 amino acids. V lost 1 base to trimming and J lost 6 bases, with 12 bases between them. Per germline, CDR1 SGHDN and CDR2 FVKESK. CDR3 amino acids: CASSQGSLLPGELFF. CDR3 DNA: TGTGCCAGCAGCCAAGGATCTCTCCTCCCCGGGGAGCTGTTTTTT.